This T cell receptor beta chain was captured in a study of CXCR3-negative and CXCR3-positive naive CD8 T cells. Study-wide results and limits: Naive subsets did not differ in surface CD5, and the authors estimated TCR strength using properties of the TRB CDR3. TRB CDR3s of CXCR3-positive naive cells were more hydrophobic than those of CXCR3-negative naive cells.

To note about this clonotype: Its antigen is undetermined.

This CDR3 is 15 amino acids long. Looked up from germline, CDR1 is LGHDT and CDR2 is YNNKEL (reference sequence). TRB cDNA libraries were made by UMI-labeled 5' RACE. TCRdb derives one entry per CDR3 protein from the 5' RACE reads, leaving out DNA. Here the sample table reports roughly 130,000 distinct CDR3 sequences. The chain has TRBV3-1 and TRBJ1-2; lacking DNA, the TRBD1 call made by TCRdb goes unchecked. The source of this sequence is a human donor in good health. Some clones in this sample may be carry-over from other donors' samples. The sample consisted of naive CXCR3+ CD8+ T cells from blood. Subset denoted: CD45RO-CCR7+CD27+CD95- naive CD8+ T cells expressing CXCR3 (TNR3+). The CDR3 sequence: CASSPQVTGSYGYTF.